This T cell receptor (beta chain) originates from a study of blood T cell repertoires in COVID-19. Study summary: The samples span acute and convalescent COVID-19 from the United States, Italy and Spain. T cells, B-cell-depleted T cells, or PBMCs provided the cDNA or gDNA that served as material.

In the original processing: It was from reference gene primer amplification that nucleated cell counts were estimated. Data came from immunoSEQ multiplex PCR; TCRdb stores just in-frame clones and leaves some out. V, J and clone size are those of that table, while D and trimming were read from the DNA. The data show about 150,000 clones, around 89% seen once. This TCR was recovered from a woman aged 40-49 years with acute or convalescent COVID-19. The sample taken for sequencing was peripheral blood.

CDR3 coding DNA: TGTGCCAGCAGCTTAGACAGGACCAATGAGCAGTTCTTC. Amino acid sequence: CASSLDRTNEQFF. This chain joins TRBV7-7 and TRBJ2-1; a possible D gene is TRBD1 (5 bases). V was cut by 1 base and J by 6 bases, with 7 bases left in between. This CDR3 has 13 amino acids. Germline V gene lookup returns CDR1 SSHAT and CDR2 FNYEAQ (reference sequence).